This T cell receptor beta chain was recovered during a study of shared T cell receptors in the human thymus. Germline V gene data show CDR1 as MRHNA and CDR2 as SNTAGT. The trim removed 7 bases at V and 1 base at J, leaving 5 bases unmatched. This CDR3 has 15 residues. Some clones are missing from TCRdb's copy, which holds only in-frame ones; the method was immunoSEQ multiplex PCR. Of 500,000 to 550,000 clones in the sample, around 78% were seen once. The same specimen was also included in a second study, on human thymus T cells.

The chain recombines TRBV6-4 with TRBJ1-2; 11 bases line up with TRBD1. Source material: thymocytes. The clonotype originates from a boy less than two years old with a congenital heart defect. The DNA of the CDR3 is TGTGCCAGCAAATCCGGGACAGGGGGTAACTATGGCTACACCTTC. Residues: CASKSGTGGNYGYTF.